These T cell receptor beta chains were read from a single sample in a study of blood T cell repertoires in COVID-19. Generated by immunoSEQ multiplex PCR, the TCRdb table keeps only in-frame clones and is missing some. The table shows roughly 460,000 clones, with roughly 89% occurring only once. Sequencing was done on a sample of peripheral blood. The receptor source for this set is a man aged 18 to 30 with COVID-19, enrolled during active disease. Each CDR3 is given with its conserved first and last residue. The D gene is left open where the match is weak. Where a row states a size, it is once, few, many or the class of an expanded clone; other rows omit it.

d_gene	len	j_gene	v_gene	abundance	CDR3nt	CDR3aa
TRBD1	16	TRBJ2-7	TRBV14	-	TGTGCCAGCACCCTAGAGGGACAGGGCAGCTCCTACGAGCAGTACTTC	CASTLEGQGSSYEQYF
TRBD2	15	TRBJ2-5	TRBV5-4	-	TGTGCCAGCAGCTTGGGAAGCGGGGGGAAAGAGACCCAGTACTTC	CASSLGSGGKETQYF
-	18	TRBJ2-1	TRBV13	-	TGTGCCAGCAGCTTAGTGATGGGAGCCGGAAGCTCCTACAATGAGCAGTTCTTC	CASSLVMGAGSSYNEQFF
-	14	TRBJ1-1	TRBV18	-	TGTGCCAGCTCACTTTCGGGACAGAACACTGAAGCTTTCTTT	CASSLSGQNTEAFF
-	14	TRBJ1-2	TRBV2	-	TGTGCCAGCAGTGAATCCCCAGGGCCCTATGGCTACACCTTC	CASSESPGPYGYTF
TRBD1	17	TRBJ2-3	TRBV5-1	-	TGCGCCAGCAGCCTCATCCCGGGACAGGGGATCACAGATACGCAGTATTTT	CASSLIPGQGITDTQYF
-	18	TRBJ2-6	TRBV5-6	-	TGTGCCAGCAGCTTCGGACCAAGAGGGACAACTGGGGCCAACGTCCTGACTTTC	CASSFGPRGTTGANVLTF
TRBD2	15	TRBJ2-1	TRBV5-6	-	TGTGCCAGCAGCTTGGGACTAGCGGGATACAATGAGCAGTTCTTC	CASSLGLAGYNEQFF
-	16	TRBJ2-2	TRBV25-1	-	TGTGCCAGCAGTGAACTGGTGTTGACAGGAACCGGGGAGCTGTTTTTT	CASSELVLTGTGELFF
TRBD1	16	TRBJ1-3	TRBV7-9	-	TGTGCCAGCAGCCTAGGACAGGGGCTCTCTGGAAACACCATATATTTT	CASSLGQGLSGNTIYF
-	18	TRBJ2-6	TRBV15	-	TGTGCCACCAGCAGAGGGATGACAGGATCTATTGGGGCCAACGTCCTGACTTTC	CATSRGMTGSIGANVLTF
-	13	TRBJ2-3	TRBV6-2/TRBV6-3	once	TGTGCCAGCAGTCCACACCCCACAGATACGCAGTATTTT	CASSPHPTDTQYF
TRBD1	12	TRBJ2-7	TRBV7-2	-	TGTGCCAGCAGGGGACAGGCGTACGAGCAGTACTTC	CASRGQAYEQYF
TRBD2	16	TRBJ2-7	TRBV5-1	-	TGCGCCAGCAGCTTGACTAGCGGGGGGGCAGTCTACGAGCAGTACTTC	CASSLTSGGAVYEQYF
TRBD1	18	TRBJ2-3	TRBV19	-	TGTGCCAGTACTAGGACAGGGCACACTTACTCTAGCACAGATACGCAGTATTTT	CASTRTGHTYSSTDTQYF
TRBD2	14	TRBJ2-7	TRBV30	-	TGTGCCTGGAGGCGGGGGACTAGGTCCTACGAGCAGTACTTC	CAWRRGTRSYEQYF
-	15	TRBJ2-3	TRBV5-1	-	TGCGCCAGCAGTTCTGAGCGGAGAAGCACAGATACGCAGTATTTT	CASSSERRSTDTQYF
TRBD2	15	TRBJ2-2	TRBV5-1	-	TGCGCCAGCAGCTTTCTCGGGAGGGCCGACGGGGAGCTGTTTTTT	CASSFLGRADGELFF
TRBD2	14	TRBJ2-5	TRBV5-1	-	TGCGCCAGCAGAACTAGCGGGAGGCTAGAGACCCAGTACTTC	CASRTSGRLETQYF
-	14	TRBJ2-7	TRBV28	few	TGTGCCAGCAGTCCGCAGGGGTCACTCTACGAGCAGTACTTC	CASSPQGSLYEQYF
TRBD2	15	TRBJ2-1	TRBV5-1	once	TGCGCCAGCAGCTCGGGGGGGCCTTCCTACAATGAGCAGTTCTTC	CASSSGGPSYNEQFF
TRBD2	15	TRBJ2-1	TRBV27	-	TGTGCCAGCAACCCAGCGGGAGGGAGCTACAATGAGCAGTTCTTC	CASNPAGGSYNEQFF
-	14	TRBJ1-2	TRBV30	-	TGTGCCTGGAGTGTAGACAGCCACTCCTATGGCTACACCTTC	CAWSVDSHSYGYTF
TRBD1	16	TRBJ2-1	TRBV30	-	TGTGCCTGGAATTCAAGGAGGACAGGGGCCGACAATGAGCAGTTCTTC	CAWNSRRTGADNEQFF
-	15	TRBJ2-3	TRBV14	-	TGTGCCAGCAGCCAATGGGGGACTGGCACAGATACGCAGTATTTT	CASSQWGTGTDTQYF
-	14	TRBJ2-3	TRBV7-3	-	TGTGCCAGCAGCTTAGGAGCAAGCACAGATACGCAGTATTTT	CASSLGASTDTQYF
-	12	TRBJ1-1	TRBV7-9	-	TGTGCCAGCAGCTTTCAGGGAGGAGAAGCTTTCTTT	CASSFQGGEAFF
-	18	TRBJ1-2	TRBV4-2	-	TGTGCCAGCAGCCAAGAGTTGCAAGCCCCGGGTCTTTCCTATGGCTACACCTTC	CASSQELQAPGLSYGYTF
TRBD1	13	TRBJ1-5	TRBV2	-	TGTGCCAGCAGTAACAGGGGGGGACAGCCCCAGCATTTT	CASSNRGGQPQHF
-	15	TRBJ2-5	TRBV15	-	TGTGCCACCAGCAGAGATTTGGGCAGTCAAGAGACCCAGTACTTC	CATSRDLGSQETQYF
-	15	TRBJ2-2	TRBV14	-	TGTGCCAGCAGCCAAGTTACACAGAACACCGGGGAGCTGTTTTTT	CASSQVTQNTGELFF
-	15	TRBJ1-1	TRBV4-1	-	TGCGCCAGCAGCCAAGAACAGGCTATGAACACTGAAGCTTTCTTT	CASSQEQAMNTEAFF
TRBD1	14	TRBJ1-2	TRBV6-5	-	TGTGCCAGCAGTCCGGACAGGGAAAACTATGGCTACACCTTC	CASSPDRENYGYTF
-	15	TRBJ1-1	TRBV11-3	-	TGTGCCAGCAGCTTCGGGAGTGGTTGGGACACTGAAGCTTTCTTT	CASSFGSGWDTEAFF
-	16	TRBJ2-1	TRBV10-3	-	TGTGCCATCAGTGACGATAGGGGACTTCCATATAATGAGCAGTTCTTC	CAISDDRGLPYNEQFF
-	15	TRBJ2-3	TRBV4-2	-	TGTGCCAGCAGCCAAGACAGGATTAGCACAGATACGCAGTATTTT	CASSQDRISTDTQYF